This record looks at one TCR beta chain sequence and its context. This CDR3 is built from 13 residues. V was shortened by 2 bases and J by 3 bases, with 7 bases between the two germline ends. Each CDR3 protein is one row after TCRdb ran MiXCR on the 5' RACE reads. Of approximately 40,000 distinct CDR3 sequences in the sample, under 20% were seen once. This sequence originates from a female donor with breast cancer. The V gene is TRBV12-3 or TRBV12-4, the J gene TRBJ1-1; no reliable D call. The sample was naive CD4+ T cells sorted from a lymph node. Subset reported: naive CD4+ T cells, CD4+CD45RA+CD25-. CDR3 in amino acids: CASSLWSYTEAFF. CDR3 in DNA: TGTGCCAGCAGTTTATGGTCGTACACTGAAGCTTTCTTT.